This T cell receptor (beta chain) was sequenced during a study of tumor and adjacent non-tumor tissue in lung cancer. About the research overall: Histology: around 13 adenocarcinoma, a couple of squamous cell carcinoma, 1 small cell lung cancer.

As to this clonotype: What it binds is not known. A read error may account for a junction end that differs from germline.

Per the germline V gene, CDR1 is WSHSY and CDR2 is SAAADI. The CDR3 has 13 residues. No cell sorting was done before RNA was extracted from the tissue. This non-tumor lung sample came from over 3 cm beyond the tumor edge. Overall study findings and caveats: TCR diversity was significantly greater in tumor than normal lung tissue. Tumor TCR diversity, when higher, was linked to shorter survival.

Three rounds of nested PCR, following a modified ARM-PCR protocol, produced the TCRbeta library. TCRdb called the multiplex PCR reads again in MiXCR, with one record for every CDR3 protein. The profile shows about 100,000 distinct CDR3 sequences, 65% of them singletons. This sequence was found in a man between 25 and 39 years old with non-small cell lung cancer. The sample was distant non-tumor lung tissue. This sequence joins TRBV10-2 and TRBJ1-6, with unresolved D. The CDR3 here is CASSEQCNSPLYF. In DNA, the CDR3 is TGCGCCAGCAGTGAACAGTGTAATTCACCCCTCTACTTT.